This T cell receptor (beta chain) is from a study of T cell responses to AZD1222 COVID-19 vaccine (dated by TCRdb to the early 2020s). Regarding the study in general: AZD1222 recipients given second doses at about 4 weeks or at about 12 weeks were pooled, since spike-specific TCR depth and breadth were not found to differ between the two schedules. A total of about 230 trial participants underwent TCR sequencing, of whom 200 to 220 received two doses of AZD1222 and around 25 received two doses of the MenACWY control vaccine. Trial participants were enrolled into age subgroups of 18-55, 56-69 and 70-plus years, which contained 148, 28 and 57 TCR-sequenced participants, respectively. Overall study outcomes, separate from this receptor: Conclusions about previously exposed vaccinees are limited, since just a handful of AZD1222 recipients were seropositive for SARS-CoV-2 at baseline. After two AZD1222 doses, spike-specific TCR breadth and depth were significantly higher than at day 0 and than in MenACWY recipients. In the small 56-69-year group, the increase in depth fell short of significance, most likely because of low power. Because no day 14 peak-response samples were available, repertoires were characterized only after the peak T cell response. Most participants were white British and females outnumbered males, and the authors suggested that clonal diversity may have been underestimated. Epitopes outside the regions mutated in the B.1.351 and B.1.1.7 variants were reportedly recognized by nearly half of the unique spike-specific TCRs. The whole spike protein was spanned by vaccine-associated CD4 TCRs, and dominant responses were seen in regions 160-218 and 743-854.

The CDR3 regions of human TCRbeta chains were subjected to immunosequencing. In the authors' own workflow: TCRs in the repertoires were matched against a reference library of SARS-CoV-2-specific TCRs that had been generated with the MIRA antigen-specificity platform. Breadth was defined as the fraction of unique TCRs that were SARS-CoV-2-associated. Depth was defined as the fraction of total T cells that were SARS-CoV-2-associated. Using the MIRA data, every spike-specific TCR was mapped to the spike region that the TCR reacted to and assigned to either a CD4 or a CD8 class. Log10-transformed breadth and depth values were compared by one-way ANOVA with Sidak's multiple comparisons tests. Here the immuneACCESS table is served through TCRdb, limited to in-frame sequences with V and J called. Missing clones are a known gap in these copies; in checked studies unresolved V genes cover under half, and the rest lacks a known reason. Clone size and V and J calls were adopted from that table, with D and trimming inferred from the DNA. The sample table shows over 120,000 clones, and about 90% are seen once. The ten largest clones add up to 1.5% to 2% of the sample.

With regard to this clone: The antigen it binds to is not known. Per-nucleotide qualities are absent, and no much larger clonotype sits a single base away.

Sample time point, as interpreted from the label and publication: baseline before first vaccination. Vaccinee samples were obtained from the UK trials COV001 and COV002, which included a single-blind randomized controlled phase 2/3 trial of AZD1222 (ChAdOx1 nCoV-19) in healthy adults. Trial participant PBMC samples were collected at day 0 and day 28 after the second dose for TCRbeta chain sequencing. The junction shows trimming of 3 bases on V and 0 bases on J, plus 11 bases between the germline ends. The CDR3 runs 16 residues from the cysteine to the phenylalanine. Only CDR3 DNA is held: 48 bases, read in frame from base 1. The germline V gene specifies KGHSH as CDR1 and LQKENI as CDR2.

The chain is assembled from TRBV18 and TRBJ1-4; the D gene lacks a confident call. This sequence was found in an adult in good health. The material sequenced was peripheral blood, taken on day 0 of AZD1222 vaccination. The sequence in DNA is TGTGCCAGCTCACCGACGGGCCCCGCAACTAATGAAAAACTGTTTTTT. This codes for CASSPTGPATNEKLFF.